This entry lists 22 T cell receptor beta chains sequenced from one sample in a study of tumor-infiltrating lymphocytes in primary liver carcinoma (dated by TCRdb to 2017 to 2019). Without any cell sorting, total RNA and DNA were co-extracted from about 21-30 mg of bulk tissue using the AllPrep DNA/RNA mini kit. For sequencing, an Illumina HiSeq 2500 was employed. A constant-region primer and ProtoScript II reverse transcriptase were used to reverse-transcribe TCRbeta-specific cDNA from approximately 550 ng total RNA. The TCRbeta libraries were prepared through three rounds of nested multiplex PCR following a slightly modified ARM-PCR procedure. The first two PCR rounds used multiplex TRBV1-TRBV30 forward primers with a Cbeta reverse primer, each for 10 cycles. Through fastp at Q25 and MiXCR, TCRdb rebuilt clones from the public reads, retaining in-frame beta chains. One record per CDR3 amino acid sequence lists the most common genes and DNA. For this sample the table gives 95,000 to 150,000 distinct CDR3 sequences, of which roughly 69% were detected only once. Jointly, the top ten make up about a tenth of the sample.

Sequenced: liver tumor tissue from sampling region 1. The sample's cell subset or site label, in plain terms: tumor region T1, superior pole. The source is an older woman with primary liver carcinoma and hepatitis B virus infection.

The rearrangement uses TRBV28 and TRBJ2-3, with D unclear. Trimming pared 7 bases from V and 1 base from J, leaving 12 bases between. The V gene's germline CDR1 is MDHEN and CDR2 SYDVKM. This CDR3 comprises 14 residues. The CDR3 loop reads CASNSLEGTDTQYF. The CDR3 DNA sequence: TGTGCCAGCAACTCCCTAGAAGGCACAGATACGCAGTATTTT. The whole variable domain, remainder taken from reference TRBV28 and TRBJ2-3, is DVKVTQSSRYLVKRTGEKVFLECVQDMDHENMFWYRQDPGLGLRLIYFSYDVKMKEKGDIPEGYSVSREKKERFSLILESASTNQTSMYLCASNSLEGTDTQYFGPGTRLTVL.

In this sample, this clonotype turned up many times. The chain is built from TRBV4-1 and TRBJ2-5; TRBD2 aligns across 10 bases. With 0 bases clipped from V and 5 bases from J, the junction kept 12 bases outside the gene matches. Germline lookup yields CDR1 MGHRA and CDR2 YSYEKL. CDR3 length: 18 amino acids. CDR3 in amino acids: CASSQEKWGTSGEETQYF. CDR3 nucleotide sequence: TGCGCCAGCAGCCAAGAGAAATGGGGAACTAGCGGGGAGGAGACCCAGTACTTC.

This clonotype was seen at least ten times. The V and J genes are TRBV6-1 and TRBJ2-7; 10 nucleotides line up with TRBD2. This CDR3 region has 15 residues. V shed 5 bases, J shed 8 bases, and the junction held 12 bases outside the gene matches. CDR1 MNHNS and CDR2 SASEGT come from the germline V gene. The CDR3 protein is CASSPLASGSGKQYF. The CDR3, as DNA: TGTGCCAGCAGTCCGTTGGCTAGCGGGAGCGGAAAGCAGTACTTC.

For this clonotype: One base away lies a much larger clone, so this may be a sequencing read error. The V call is TRBV14, the J call TRBJ2-7, with D perhaps TRBD2 (5 bases). CDR1 is SGHDN, CDR2 FVKESK, per germline. The CDR3 has 12 residues. V shed 4 bases and J shed 10 bases, with 14 bases lying between them. The CDR3: CASSREGAGQYF. CDR3 bases: TGTGCCAGCAGCCGAGAGGGAGCCGGCCAGTACTTC.

In its sample, this clonotype was seen many times. J is TRBJ2-1 and V is TRBV11-3, with D perhaps TRBD2 (6 bases). V was trimmed by 8 bases and J by 8 bases, leaving 16 bases between them. The length of the CDR3 is 13 residues. The germline CDR1 and CDR2 sequences are SGHNT and YENEEA. For the CDR3, the DNA is TGTGCCAGCGGTCATGCCCGGAGGGATGAGCAGTTCTTC. It codes for CASGHARRDEQFF.

Regarding this clonotype: One end of the junction fails to match germline, which may point to a read error. This sequence joins TRBV11-2 and TRBJ1-2; 8 positions match TRBD1. Per the germline V gene, CDR1 is SGHAT and CDR2 is FQNNGV. The CDR3 is 16 residues long. The CDR3 region has the DNA TGTGCCACCAGCTTAGTCCATGGGGGGGACAGGCTCCCTTACACCTTT. This encodes CATSLVHGGDRLPYTF.

As regards this clonotype: Compared with germline, one end of the junction differs, possibly owing to a read error. The V and J genes are TRBV6-2 or TRBV6-3 and TRBJ2-1; the match to TRBD2 covers 8 bases. The CDR3 has 16 amino acids. Germline CDR1 and CDR2: MNHEY and SVGEGT. Written as DNA, the CDR3 is TGTGCCAGCAGTTCCCGAGTTAGCGGGACTCTCGATGAGCTGTTCTTC. Translation: CASSSRVSGTLDELFF.

Regarding this clonotype: The germline gene is not matched at one end of the junction; a read error may be the cause. The CDR3 spells CAGSHGASGTGELFF. In nucleotides, the CDR3 is TGTGCCGGCAGCCACGGGGCTAGTGGCACAGGGGAGCTGTTTTTT. The genes are TRBV11-2 and TRBJ2-2; D assignment may be TRBD1 or TRBD2 (5 bases each). The germline V gene has CDR1 SGHAT and CDR2 FQNNGV. The CDR3 spans 15 residues.

As concerns this clonotype: Just one base apart from a much larger clone, this may be a read error. The genes are TRBV12-5 and TRBJ2-1; 8 bases align to TRBD1. The CDR3 length is 14 residues. Germline V CDR1 and CDR2: LGHNT, FRNRAP. The CDR3 bases are TGTGCTAGTGGTCCCCCACAGGGGGGCCGGGAGCAGTGCTTC. Translating it yields CASGPPQGGREQCF.

This clonotype was found many times. The chain combines TRBV29-1 with TRBJ1-2; unclear D gene. The length of the CDR3 is 12 residues. Trimming shortened V by 7 bases and J by 4 bases, and 13 bases separated the two germline ends. Germline V gene sequence: CDR1 SQVTM, CDR2 ANQGSEA. This chain's CDR3 is CSAVDVGYGYTF. CDR3 nucleotides: TGCAGCGCTGTAGACGTCGGCTATGGCTACACCTTC.

Concerning this clonotype: A much larger clone lies one base from this, so it may be a read error. This chain connects TRBV29-1 to TRBJ1-4, with 9 bases fitting TRBD1. The germline gives CDR1 SQVTM, CDR2 ANQGSEA. This CDR3 region has 14 residues. This CDR3 reads CIVSGTGLYEKLFF. The DNA of the CDR3 is TGCATCGTCAGCGGGACAGGGCTTTATGAAAAACTGTTTTTT.

As to this clonotype: One end of the junction varies from germline; a read error may be responsible. This chain connects TRBV4-2 to TRBJ2-3, with 12 positions matching TRBD2. CDR1 is LGHNA and CDR2 is YNFKEQ in the germline V gene. The CDR3 covers 17 residues. The CDR3 sequence is CASSQERLAGVADTQYF. CDR3 nucleotide sequence: TGTGCCAGTAGCCAAGAGAGACTAGCGGGAGTAGCAGATACGCAGTATTTT.

This clonotype was observed many times. V and J are TRBV6-2 or TRBV6-3 and TRBJ2-5, with 9 positions matching TRBD1. The CDR3 runs 16 residues. Germline assignment: CDR1 MNHEY and CDR2 SVGEGT. The V segment lost 4 bases and the J segment 7 bases; nucleotides outside the gene matches: 13. The CDR3 DNA reads as TGTGCCAGCAGTTCGAGGTGGACAGGGGAATTCGGGACCCAGTACTTC. Translation: CASSSRWTGEFGTQYF.

This clonotype was seen once. A read error is possible here, since a much larger clone lies one base away. The genes are TRBV4-1 and TRBJ2-3; maybe TRBD2 (6 bases). V was shortened by 1 base and J by 2 bases, with 13 bases between the two germline ends. The CDR3 sequence is 16 residues long. Germline values: CDR1 MGHRA, CDR2 YSYEKL. The CDR3 DNA is TGCGCCAGCAGCCAAGTGGGAGCGGGCGACACAGATACGCAGTATTTT. Translating gives CASSQVGAGDTDTQYF.

This clonotype was seen many times. The chain uses TRBV29-1 and TRBJ2-7; D perhaps matches TRBD2 (7 bases). Trimming stripped 7 bases from V and 5 bases from J, with 15 bases between. Looked up from germline, CDR1 is SQVTM and CDR2 is ANQGSEA. This CDR3 spans 12 amino acids. This CDR3 reads CSAGPGGDEQYF. CDR3 nucleotide sequence: TGCAGCGCTGGCCCGGGGGGCGACGAGCAGTACTTC.

In the case of this clonotype: The CDR3 does not end in the conserved phenylalanine or tryptophan, so this is likely a read error. The gene calls are TRBV10-3 and TRBJ2-3; maybe TRBD2 (6 bases). With 4 bases removed from V and 3 bases from J, the gap between germline ends came to 11 bases. CDR1 and CDR2 (germline): ENHRY, SYGVKD. This CDR3 region has 14 residues. The CDR3 spells CAISGDGGTDTQYL. The DNA for the CDR3 is TGTGCCATCAGTGGGGACGGAGGGACAGATACGCAGTATTTG.

The rearrangement uses TRBV10-1 and TRBJ2-7; tentative D call: TRBD1 (5 bases). With 8 bases removed from V and 6 bases from J, the gap between germline ends came to 23 bases. The CDR3 extends over 15 amino acids. CDR1 and CDR2 (germline): WNHNN, SYGVQD (reference sequence). CDR3 sequence reads: CASCADRNRVGEQYF. The CDR3 DNA is TGCGCCAGCTGTGCAGACAGAAACCGAGTGGGCGAGCAGTACTTC.

The rearrangement joins TRBV11-2 to TRBJ1-1; weak D call: TRBD1 (6 bases). The length of the CDR3 is 11 residues. Germline CDR1 SGHAT, CDR2 FQNNGV. Trimming removed 5 bases at V and 9 bases at J, with 10 bases between. DNA for the CDR3: TGTGCCAGCAGCGGGACAACAAAAGCTTTCTTT. This gives the protein CASSGTTKAFF.

The chain employs TRBV28 and TRBJ2-5, with TRBD1 matching 10 bases. Germline V gene lookup returns CDR1 MDHEN and CDR2 SYDVKM. This CDR3 contains 15 residues. The V gene end was trimmed by 2 bases and the J gene end by 6 bases; junction bases not matched to a gene: 6. The chain's CDR3 is CASSLGQGEIKTQYF. DNA of the CDR3: TGTGCCAGCAGTTTAGGACAGGGGGAAATAAAGACCCAGTACTTC.

This clonotype occurred once. This chain links TRBV7-9 with TRBJ2-7; unclear D gene. The CDR3 length is 15 residues. Germline loops: CDR1 SEHNR, CDR2 FQNEAQ (reference sequence). V was trimmed by 5 bases and J by 3 bases, leaving 17 bases between them. This chain's CDR3 is CASSPKGSDRYEQYF. CDR3 nucleotide sequence: TGTGCCAGCAGCCCCAAGGGTTCGGATCGCTACGAGCAGTACTTC.

The rearrangement links TRBV6-5 to TRBJ2-7; D remains ambiguous. The germline CDR1 and CDR2 sequences are MNHEY and SVGAGI. CDR3 length equals 13 residues. The CDR3 sequence is CASRTRAAYEQYF. CDR3 DNA: TGTGCAAGTAGAACACGGGCCGCATACGAGCAGTACTTC.

This clonotype was counted a single time. At one end the junction does not follow the germline gene, possibly because of a read error. This chain uses TRBV4-1 with TRBJ2-2; D is unclear. CDR1 is MGHRA and CDR2 is YSYEKL in the germline V gene. This CDR3 has 17 amino acids. CDR3 nucleotide sequence: TGCGCCAGCAGCCAAAACCAAGTCCCCTCGAACACCGTGGAGCTGTTTTTC. It specifies CASSQNQVPSNTVELFF.